The 3 T cell receptor beta chains presented below share a single source sample, sequenced in a study of blood T cell repertoires in COVID-19. Using immunoSEQ multiplex PCR, the repertoire was profiled, and TCRdb retains in-frame clones only, with some absent. The sample yields roughly 7,500 clones, approximately 84% seen once. The sample comprised peripheral blood. The receptors stem from a human donor in a cohort sampled during active COVID-19.

The CDR3 DNA follows: TGTGCCAGTACCCCGTTTCCTAGCACAGATACGCAGTATTTT. Its translation is CASTPFPSTDTQYF. This rearrangement joins TRBV19 to TRBJ2-3; no clear D gene. The CDR3 runs to 14 residues. The V gene lost 7 bases and the J gene lost 0 bases, with 11 bases spanning the gap. The germline V gene encodes CDR1 LNHDA and CDR2 SQIVND (reference sequence).

The rearrangement uses TRBV4-3 and TRBJ2-1; 8 bases match TRBD2. Germline V gives CDR1 LGHNA, CDR2 YSLEER. V dropped 11 bases and J dropped 0; count of bases not matched to a gene: 18. This CDR3 spans 18 amino acids. The CDR3 DNA reads as TGCGCCCGCTGCCAAGAAACGGGGGGGGAGAGCTCCTACAATGAGCAGTTCTTC. Amino acid sequence: CARCQETGGESSYNEQFF.

This clone was seen once. The CDR3 sequence: CASSHLGASGGPITDTQYF. The DNA of the CDR3 is TGCGCCAGCAGCCATTTGGGGGCTAGCGGGGGCCCGATCACAGATACGCAGTATTTT. The chain recombines TRBV4-3 with TRBJ2-3, with 10 positions matching TRBD2. The CDR3 is 19 residues long. Germline CDR1 is LGHNA and CDR2 is YSLEER. The V segment lost 3 bases and the J segment 2 bases; nucleotides outside the gene matches: 14.